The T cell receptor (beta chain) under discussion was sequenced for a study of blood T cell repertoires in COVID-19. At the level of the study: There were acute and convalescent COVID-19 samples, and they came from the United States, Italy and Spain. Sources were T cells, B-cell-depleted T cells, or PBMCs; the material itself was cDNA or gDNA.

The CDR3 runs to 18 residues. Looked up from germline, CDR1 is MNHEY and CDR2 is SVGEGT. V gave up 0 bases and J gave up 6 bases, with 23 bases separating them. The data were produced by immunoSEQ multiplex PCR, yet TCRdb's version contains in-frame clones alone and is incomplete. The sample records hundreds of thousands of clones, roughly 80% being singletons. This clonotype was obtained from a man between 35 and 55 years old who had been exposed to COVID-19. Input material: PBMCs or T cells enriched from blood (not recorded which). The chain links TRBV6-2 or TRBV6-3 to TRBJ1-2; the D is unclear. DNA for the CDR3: TGTGCCAGCAGTTACTCTTCCCAGACTTCCACTGCCCCTAATGGCTACACCTTC. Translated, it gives CASSYSSQTSTAPNGYTF.